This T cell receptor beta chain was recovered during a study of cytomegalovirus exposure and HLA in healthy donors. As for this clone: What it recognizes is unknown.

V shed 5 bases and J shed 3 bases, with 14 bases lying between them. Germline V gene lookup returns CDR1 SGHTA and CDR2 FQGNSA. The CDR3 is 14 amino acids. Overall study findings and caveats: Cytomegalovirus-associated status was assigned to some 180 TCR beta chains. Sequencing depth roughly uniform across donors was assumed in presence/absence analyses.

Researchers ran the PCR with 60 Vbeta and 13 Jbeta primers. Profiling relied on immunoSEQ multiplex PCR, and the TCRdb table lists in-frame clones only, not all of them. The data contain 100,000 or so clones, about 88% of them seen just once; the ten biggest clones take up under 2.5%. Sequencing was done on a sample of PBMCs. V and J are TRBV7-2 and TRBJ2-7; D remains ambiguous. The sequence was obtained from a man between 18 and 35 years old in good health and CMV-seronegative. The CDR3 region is CASSTLDANYEQYF. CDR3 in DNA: TGTGCCAGCAGCACCCTAGACGCTAACTACGAGCAGTACTTC.